This T cell receptor (beta chain) was captured in a study of post-analysis software for immune sequencing data (dated by TCRdb to about 2015). About the investigation overall: Recorded disease courses included relapsing-remitting, secondary progressive and progressive-relapsing multiple sclerosis, with some patients lacking subtype annotation. The multiple sclerosis patient repertoires were compared with roughly twelve previously published healthy control repertoires from donors aged about 6 to 26 years. A subset of samples was prepared in parallel using single-end sample barcoding, then pooled and co-amplified after Illumina adapter ligation. General conclusions and limits of the study: Normalized Chao1 diversity was significantly lower in multiple sclerosis patients than controls, suggesting substantial peripheral T-cell clonal expansion. Direct clustering with F measure revealed strong co-clustering of samples prepared in the same batch, which led to a batch-effect correction. The multiple sclerosis patient group was slightly younger than the control group. Four to six TRBV segments, including TRBV5-6, TRBV5-1 and TRBV20-1, were significantly more frequent in patients than controls.

The library was made by PCR. Instrument used: Illumina HiSeq 2500. Unique molecular identifiers were incorporated into TCR beta cDNA libraries to reduce PCR and sequencing biases. Approximately 500,000 cDNA molecules were obtained for every 1 to 10 million input T cells, so each molecule roughly corresponded to one T cell. The patient libraries were prepared and sequenced with the same protocol used for the earlier healthy control dataset. Samples belonging to the same batch were prepared together, multiplexed and sequenced on a shared HiSeq lane. Per the original workflow: MIGEC handled the raw barcoded reads, throwing out single-read molecular identifier groups before consensus assembly and CDR3 extraction. Clonotype tables were post-analysed with VDJtools, and diversity was normalized by down-sampling all datasets to the smallest sample size. Repertoire overlap clustering matched CDR3 amino acid but not nucleotide sequences to correct batch-related cross-sample contamination. TCRdb reworked the public reads: Q25 trimming with fastp, MiXCR clone assembly, productive beta chains retained. CDR3 protein duplicates are merged, each entry listing the most common genes and DNA. The V and J calls were not made by the authors but by TCRdb's processing. Within this sample are more than 450,000 distinct CDR3 sequences, with about 44% of them counted one time only. In total, the top ten clones hold more than 1.5% of the sample.

As for this clonotype: Its specific antigen is unknown. The sample holds no much larger clone one base away, and base qualities are not on file.

The CDR3 covers 13 residues, taking in both the cysteine and the phenylalanine. The kept DNA is CDR3 alone, 39 bases in frame from the first base. CDR1 and CDR2 were assigned from the germline V gene (reference sequence) as DFQATT and SNEGSKA. The junction shows trimming of 5 bases on V and 0 bases on J, plus 8 bases between the germline ends. To demonstrate the VDJtools post-analysis software, the study profiled TCR beta repertoires from the peripheral blood of about a dozen young patients with multiple sclerosis. Multiple sclerosis patients were children and adolescents aged 6 to 15 years. This sequence originates from a girl between 10 and 17 years old with multiple sclerosis. The chain is assembled from TRBV20-1 and TRBJ2-1; confidence is insufficient to name the D gene. The specimen sequenced was blood. This receptor carries the CDR3 CSAVSSSYNEQFF. The DNA sequence follows: TGCAGTGCTGTGAGTAGCTCCTACAATGAGCAGTTCTTC.